This entry describes one TCR beta chain. Its antigen target is currently unknown. No per-base quality is available; no much larger clone lies one base away. The sample originates from a study of identifying expanded T cells in peripheral blood (dated by TCRdb to about 2019). Concerning the study at large: Four technical replicates, made by sequencing separate aliquots from the same pool of genomic DNA, were compared pairwise. Broader findings and caveats from the paper: The authors expected that biological variance in healthy repertoires might rise further over much longer intervals, such as months to years. In all healthy donors, the variance in clone template counts between samples taken around two weeks apart rose significantly as total template count increased. The binomial model flagged approximately 1.3 differentially abundant clones between technical replicates but 15 to 17 over roughly 2 weeks and 19 to 20 over four weeks. Both the number of clones called differentially abundant and the false-positive rate were significantly reduced by the beta-binomial model across all healthy-donor time intervals.

CDR1 and CDR2 were assigned from the germline V gene as SGHAT and FQNNGV. The junction shows trimming of 3 bases on V and 7 bases on J, plus 15 bases between the germline ends. Reading from cysteine to phenylalanine, the CDR3 counts 14 amino acids. The CDR3 DNA has 42 bases and is translated from base 1. The immunoSEQ Assay, which uses bias-controlled multiplex PCR amplification of genomic DNA, was used to profile TCRbeta CDR3 regions. Per the source publication's procedure: To quantify the absolute abundance of each unique TCRbeta CDR3 region, the sequences were collapsed and filtered. Differential abundance was tested with a binomial (Fisher-equivalent) model and with a beta-binomial model adding time-dependent variance fitted from healthy donors. Clones with fewer than 5 combined templates were removed, and differential abundance was called for clones with a Benjamini-Hochberg FDR below 0.01. Using the form v = (b*log(k)+a)^2, the beta-binomial variance was modeled as a function of the total template count across the two samples. TCRdb took over this immuneACCESS table, retaining in-frame rearrangements with V and J assigned. Such tables are incomplete; in checked studies, under half of the missing clones stem from an unresolved V gene, and the remainder is unexplained. The V and J calls and clone size come from that table; D and trimming were worked out from the DNA. The sample table lists around 94,000 clones, about 85% of them with a count of one. Roughly 4% of the sample lies in the top ten.

No immune events, such as infections, were documented for the healthy donors during the collection period. Blood repertoires from healthy donors were used as a training cohort for calibrating time-dependent variance in a beta-binomial model of differential abundance of T-cell clones. The training cohort comprised roughly ten healthy donors, 3 female and 7 male. On average the donors were approximately 40 years old, and their ages spanned about 29 to 65 years. Whole blood was collected from each healthy donor at three time points spaced about two weeks apart and obtained from a commercial supplier. For immunosequencing, genomic DNA was extracted from unsorted whole blood.

The receptor was isolated from a person aged 18 to 75 in good health. The chain uses TRBV11-2 and TRBJ2-5, with an unclear D gene assignment. The sample consisted of blood. The CDR3 loop reads CASSFGPNTGTQYF. The nucleotide sequence reads TGTGCCAGCAGCTTTGGTCCGAATACGGGGACCCAGTACTTC. The full variable domain, with segments outside the CDR3 supplied by the reference TRBV11-2 and TRBJ2-5 proteins, appears as EAGVAQSPRYKIIEKRQSVAFWCNPISGHATLYWYQQILGQGPKLLIQFQNNGVVDDSQLPKDRFSAERLKGVDSTLKIQPAKLEDSAVYLCASSFGPNTGTQYFGPGTRLLVL.